This T cell receptor beta chain stems from a study of regulatory T cells in long-lasting Graves disease. Points from the study as a whole: Persistent patients shared thousands of public clonotypes among themselves. Newly diagnosed patients shared fewer, at about a thousand.

V trimming: 3 bases; J trimming: 0 bases; junction bases outside the gene matches: 6. CDR1 is SGHDT, CDR2 YYEEEE, per germline. The CDR3 totals 16 residues. Time point in this sample: newly diagnosed GD, antithyroid drugs for less than 3 months. The TCR library was made from RNA that had been extracted from PBMCs in TRIzol. This clonotype has just a few counts. No antigen is known for it. Researchers made TCR beta libraries by using iRepertoire HTBI primers and running Arm-PCR on CDR3 regions. TCRdb re-called the multiplex PCR reads with MiXCR, one entry per CDR3 protein. This sample has 520,000 or so distinct CDR3 sequences, with more than 10% found just once. The data also belong to a second study, concerning T cells in Graves' hyperthyroidism and ophthalmopathy. That source adds: Initially, a first-round RT-PCR of the TCR CDR3 employed the HTBI primer set. The model identified upcoming ophthalmopathy a median approximately 6.5 months ahead of onset.

The TCR sequence derives from a woman aged 25-40 years with Graves disease. The sample in question was peripheral blood mononuclear cells (PBMCs), obtained at new diagnosis, from a patient treated with antithyroid drugs. The chain carries TRBV5-6 and TRBJ2-1; 7 positions match TRBD2. Written as DNA, the CDR3 is TGTGCCAGCAGCTATACCTGGACTAGCTCCTACAATGAGCAGTTCTTC. Translated: CASSYTWTSSYNEQFF.